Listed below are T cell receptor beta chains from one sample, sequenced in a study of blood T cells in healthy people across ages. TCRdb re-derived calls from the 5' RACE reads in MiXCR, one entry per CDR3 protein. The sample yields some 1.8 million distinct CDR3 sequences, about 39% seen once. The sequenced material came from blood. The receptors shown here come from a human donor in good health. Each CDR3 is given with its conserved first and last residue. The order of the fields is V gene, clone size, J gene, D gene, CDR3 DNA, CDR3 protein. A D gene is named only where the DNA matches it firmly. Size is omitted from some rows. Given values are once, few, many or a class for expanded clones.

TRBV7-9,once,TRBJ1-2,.,TGTGCCAGCAGCTTGGCGGAAGGTTTAAGATACACCTTC,CASSLAEGLRYTF
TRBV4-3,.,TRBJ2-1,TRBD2,TGCGCCAGCTCCCTCCCGGCTAGCGGCCTTAATGAGCAGTTCTTC,CASSLPASGLNEQFF
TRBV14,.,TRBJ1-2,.,TGTGCCAGCAGCCCACTATACCTCACAGGGAACTATGGCTACACCTTC,CASSPLYLTGNYGYTF
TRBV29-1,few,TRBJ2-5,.,TGCAGCGTTGTTACACTCCCGGGAGAGACCCAGTACTTC,CSVVTLPGETQYF
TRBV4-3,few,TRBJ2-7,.,TGCGCCAGCAGCCAAGACATGGAAGGCTACGAGCAGTACTTC,CASSQDMEGYEQYF
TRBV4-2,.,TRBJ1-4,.,TGTGCCAGCAGCCAAGATTATTCTGCCGGAAATGAAAAACTGTTTTTT,CASSQDYSAGNEKLFF
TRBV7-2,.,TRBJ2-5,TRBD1,TGTGCCAGCAGCCCCACGACAGGGGGTCTATGGGAGACCCAGTACTTC,CASSPTTGGLWETQYF
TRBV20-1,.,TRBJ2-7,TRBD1,TGCAGTGCCAGGGCTTCGGGACAGGGGGCGCGCGAGCAGTACTTC,CSARASGQGAREQYF
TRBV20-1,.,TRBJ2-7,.,TGCAGTGCTGGGGTGGGTACCTACGAGCAGTACTTC,CSAGVGTYEQYF
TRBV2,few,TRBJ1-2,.,TGTGCCAGCAGTGTCAAGGACAGCCTCTATGGCTACACCTTC,CASSVKDSLYGYTF
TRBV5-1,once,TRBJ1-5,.,TGCGCCAGCAGCTTGACTCTCCTTAGTACCCAGCATTTT,CASSLTLLSTQHF
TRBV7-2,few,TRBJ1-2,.,TGTGCCAGCAGCTTAGGGCCCCAGGACTATGGCTACACCTTC,CASSLGPQDYGYTF
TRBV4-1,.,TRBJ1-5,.,TGCGCCAGGGGGGGTAAGGAAGACAATCAGCCCCAGCATTTT,CARGGKEDNQPQHF
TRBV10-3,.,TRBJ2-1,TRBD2,TGTGCCATCAAGACTAGCGGGGGTTTCAATGAGCAGTTCTTC,CAIKTSGGFNEQFF
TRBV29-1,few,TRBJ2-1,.,TGCAGCGCTTTAGTGAGGGAGTTCTTC,CSALVREFF
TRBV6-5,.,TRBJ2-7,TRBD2,TGTGCCATCCGAGCGGGGCCCTACTCCTACGAGCAGTACTTC,CAIRAGPYSYEQYF
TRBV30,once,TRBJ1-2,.,TGTGCCTGGAGTGTCCTGGCAGCATCCCCGGGAGGCTACACCTTC,CAWSVLAASPGGYTF
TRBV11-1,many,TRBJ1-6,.,TGTGCCAGCAGCTTAGGGACGGATAATTCACCCCTCCACTTT,CASSLGTDNSPLHF
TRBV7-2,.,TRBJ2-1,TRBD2,TGTGCCAGCAGCTTAGTGTCTTCTAGCGGATACAATGAGCAGTTCTTC,CASSLVSSSGYNEQFF
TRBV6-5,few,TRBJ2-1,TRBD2,TGTGCCAGCAGTTCCGATTCTAGCGGGGGGGCTAATGAGCAGTTCTTC,CASSSDSSGGANEQFF
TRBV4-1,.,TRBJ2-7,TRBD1,TGCGCCAGCAGCCAAAGTGGGACAGGGAGTGGCTACGAGCAGTACTTC,CASSQSGTGSGYEQYF
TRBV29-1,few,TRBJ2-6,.,TGCAGCGTTGTGGGGACACTCTCTGGGGCCAACGTCCTGACTTTC,CSVVGTLSGANVLTF
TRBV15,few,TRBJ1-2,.,TGTGCCACCAGCAGAGATCGGGAACTAGGAGGCTACACCTTC,CATSRDRELGGYTF
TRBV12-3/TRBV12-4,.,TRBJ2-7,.,TGTGCCAGCAGTCCTCAAACTGAATACGAGCAGTACTTC,CASSPQTEYEQYF
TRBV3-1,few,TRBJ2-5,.,TGTGCCAGCAGCCCCGGGACTTTCGCCCAGTACTTC,CASSPGTFAQYF
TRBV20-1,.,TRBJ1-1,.,TGCAGTGCTAGAGCCGTGAGGGGACAGAACACTGAAGCTTTCTTT,CSARAVRGQNTEAFF
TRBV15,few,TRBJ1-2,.,TGTGCCACCAGCGGGGCAGGCGGCTATGGCTACACCTTC,CATSGAGGYGYTF
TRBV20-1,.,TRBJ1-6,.,TGCAGTGCAGCCCCCGGTAATTCACCCCTCCACTTT,CSAAPGNSPLHF
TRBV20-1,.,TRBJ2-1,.,TGCAGTGCTAGAGATTGGCTCCACTACAATGAGCAGTTCTTC,CSARDWLHYNEQFF
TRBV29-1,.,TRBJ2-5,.,TGCAGCGTTGAAGATCCCCAGGGAGTGATGGAGACCCAGTACTTC,CSVEDPQGVMETQYF
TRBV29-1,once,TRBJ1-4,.,TGCAGCGGGAAGTGGGGTGGTGAAAAACGGTTTTTT,CSGKWGGEKRFF
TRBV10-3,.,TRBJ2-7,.,TGTGCCATCAATACGAGGGGGAGCTCCTACGAGCTGTACTTC,CAINTRGSSYELYF
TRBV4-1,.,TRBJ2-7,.,TGCGCCAGCAGTGGGGGGTCCAACGAGCAGTACTTC,CASSGGSNEQYF